Given below is one T cell receptor (beta chain) in context. The data derive from a study of Ad26.COV2.S vaccination and SARS-CoV-2 variants. V lost 3 bases to trimming and J lost 6 bases, with 5 bases between them. The germline gives CDR1 SNHLY, CDR2 FYNNEI. CDR3 length equals 12 residues. The treatment denotes: 15 to 20 received Ad26.COV2.S at low or high dose, single or two shots; about 5 received placebo; per-sample allocation not given. The samples date from day 63 after the first vaccine or placebo injection. This table comes from immunoSEQ multiplex PCR, and its TCRdb copy is limited to in-frame clones, with some not included. The table has roughly 330,000 clones, roughly 88% seen once.

The sample was peripheral blood, taken in a trial of Ad26.COV2.S vaccine versus placebo. J is TRBJ2-2 and V is TRBV2, with a weak D call TRBD1 (5 bases). The TCR was taken from a person aged 18-60 years who received the Ad26.COV2.S COVID-19 vaccine or a placebo. The CDR3 region has the DNA TGTGCCAGCAGTGACAGGGCCGGGGAGCTGTTTTTT. This codes for CASSDRAGELFF. The whole variable domain, filled in from reference TRBV2 and TRBJ2-2, reads EPEVTQTPSHQVTQMGQEVILRCVPISNHLYFYWYRQILGQKVEFLVSFYNNEISEKSEIFDDQFSVERPDGSNFTLKIRSTKLEDSAMYFCASSDRAGELFFGEGSRLTVL.